The rows below give T cell receptor beta chains drawn from one sample of a study of CD8 T cells in Susac syndrome. TCRdb analysed the immunoSEQ multiplex PCR reads with MiXCR anew, one entry per CDR3 protein. The sample includes about 240,000 distinct CDR3 sequences, 90% to 96% of them seen just once. The sequencing input was CD4+ T cells from PBMCs. All receptors derive from a human donor with Susac syndrome. The CDR3 runs from the conserved cysteine through the conserved F or W. A D gene is named only where the DNA matches it firmly. Size is omitted from some rows. Given values are once, few, many or a class for expanded clones.

cdr3_length j_call v_call clone_size d_call cdr3_nt cdr3_aa
13 TRBJ2-7 TRBV20-1 - TRBD1 TGCAGTGCCCGGACAGGGGTGGGCTACGAGCAGTACTTC CSARTGVGYEQYF
16 TRBJ2-2 TRBV5-6 - TRBD2 TGTGCCAGCAGCTTGGCTAGCGGGAGCCGTACCGGGGAGCTGTTTTTT CASSLASGSRTGELFF
15 TRBJ2-1 TRBV7-2 - - TGTGCCAGCAGCACTGGGACCCAGAGCTACAATGAGCAGTTCTTC CASSTGTQSYNEQFF
15 TRBJ2-7 TRBV11-2 - TRBD1 TGTGCCAGCAGCCGCACGGGACAGGGAAGGGACGAGCAGTACTTC CASSRTGQGRDEQYF
13 TRBJ2-1 TRBV19 - - TGTGCCAGTAGTATAAGACTTAACAATGAGCAGTTCTTC CASSIRLNNEQFF
14 TRBJ1-1 TRBV19 - - TGTGCCAGTAGTAAGCAGACAGGGAACACTGAAGCTTTCTTT CASSKQTGNTEAFF
13 TRBJ2-7 TRBV6-5 - - TGTGCCAGCAGTTACCCCCCGGCCTACGAGCAGTACTTC CASSYPPAYEQYF
12 TRBJ2-4 TRBV20-1 - TRBD1 TGCAGTGCCAGACAGGGGGAAAACATTCAGTACTTC CSARQGENIQYF
14 TRBJ2-3 TRBV20-1 - TRBD2 TGCAGTGCCGCACGCGGCGGGAGGTTTGATACGCAGTATTTT CSAARGGRFDTQYF
13 TRBJ2-1 TRBV20-1 - - TGCAGTGCTAGACGAGAAGTCTACAATGAGCAGTTCTTC CSARREVYNEQFF
14 TRBJ2-7 TRBV20-1 - - TGCAGTGCTATGGAGGCCGGACATGCCTACGAGCAGTACTTC CSAMEAGHAYEQYF
12 TRBJ1-1 TRBV30 - - TGTGCCGGAACTCACAGGGCCCTGGGAGCTTTCTTT CAGTHRALGAFF
15 TRBJ1-2 TRBV18 - - TGTGCCAGCTCACCGGGCTCAGGGGCAGGCTATGGCTACACCTTC CASSPGSGAGYGYTF
16 TRBJ2-3 TRBV29-1 - - TGCAGCGTTGAAGACTCTTCTAGCTCCCAGGGGGATACGCAGTATTTT CSVEDSSSSQGDTQYF
15 TRBJ2-2 TRBV6-2/TRBV6-3 - TRBD1 TGTGCCAGCATTCGGGACAGGGCGGTCTCCGGGGAGCTGTTTTTT CASIRDRAVSGELFF
17 TRBJ2-5 TRBV30 - - TGTGCCTGGCGCCAGGACAGAGGGAGGAGTCCCACCGAGACCCAGTACTTC CAWRQDRGRSPTETQYF
15 TRBJ2-1 TRBV5-4 - - TGTGCCAGGTCCTGGGGGGGCAGGGGAAGGAATGAGCAGTTCTTC CARSWGGRGRNEQFF
19 TRBJ2-7 TRBV4-2 - TRBD2 TGTGCCAGCAGCCCAGGCCCGACTAGCGGGTTCGTATTTTCCTACGAGCAGTACTTC CASSPGPTSGFVFSYEQYF
14 TRBJ1-1 TRBV15 - TRBD1 TGTGCCACCAGCAGAGATCGGGGACAGGTTCGAGCTTTCTTT CATSRDRGQVRAFF
15 TRBJ1-1 TRBV9 - - TGTGCCAGCACCCCAAGCTCGGGGCGCGACACTGAAGCTTTCTTT CASTPSSGRDTEAFF
14 TRBJ1-5 TRBV7-9 - - TGTGCCAGCGGCCGGGGACCAAGGAATCAGCCCCAGCATTTT CASGRGPRNQPQHF
14 TRBJ2-3 TRBV29-1 - TRBD2 TGCAGCGTTCCGGTAGCGGGAAAGGCAGATACGCAGTATTTT CSVPVAGKADTQYF
11 TRBJ2-7 TRBV29-1 few TRBD1 TGCAGCGGGGGGACAGCCTACGAGCAGTACTTC CSGGTAYEQYF
13 TRBJ2-5 TRBV6-5 - - TGTGCCAGCAGTTACGGGACCGGGGAGACCCAGTACTTC CASSYGTGETQYF
17 TRBJ1-5 TRBV19 - TRBD1 TGTGCCAGTAGTACCGGGAGACAGGGAGGGCTTTGGCAGCCCCAGCATTTT CASSTGRQGGLWQPQHF
12 TRBJ1-1 TRBV5-1 - - TGCGCCAGCAGCTTGGACGGAGGGGGAGCTTTCTTT CASSLDGGGAFF
15 TRBJ2-5 TRBV25-1 - - TGTGCCAGCAGTGAATATCGGGCTAGAGAAGAGACCCAGTACTTC CASSEYRAREETQYF
14 TRBJ2-7 TRBV2 - - TGTGCCAGCAGGGCACAGGGAACACCCTACGAGCAGTACTTC CASRAQGTPYEQYF
12 TRBJ2-5 TRBV27 - - TGTGCCAGCAGGTCGTCCGGGGAGACCCAGTACTTC CASRSSGETQYF
14 TRBJ2-1 TRBV5-1 - - TGCGCCAGCAGCTTGGGGGACCCGAGAGGTGAGCAGTTCTTC CASSLGDPRGEQFF
14 TRBJ1-5 TRBV20-1 - - TGCAGTGCTAGAGATCTCGGGAGCAATCAGCCCCAGCATTTT CSARDLGSNQPQHF
11 TRBJ2-7 TRBV20-1 once - TGCAGTGTTACCCCGGAGGCCGAGCAGTACTTC CSVTPEAEQYF
12 TRBJ1-2 TRBV29-1 - - TGCAGCGTCCGGACAGCTAACTATGGCTACACCTTC CSVRTANYGYTF
13 TRBJ1-2 TRBV19 - TRBD1 TGTGCCAGTAGCGGGGGACAGGGCGGCGGCTACACCTTC CASSGGQGGGYTF
13 TRBJ2-1 TRBV29-1 - - TGCAGCGTTAGGGGGGTAACCTACAATGAGCAGTTCTTC CSVRGVTYNEQFF
11 TRBJ1-1 TRBV6-5 once - TGTGCCAGCAGTACTAGCGGTGAAGCTTTCTTT CASSTSGEAFF
12 TRBJ2-7 TRBV10-3 - - TGTGCCATCAGTGCGGAGTCCTACGAGCAGTACTTC CAISAESYEQYF
14 TRBJ1-4 TRBV3-1 - - TGTGCCAGCAGCACCCGGGCCGTGAATGAAAAACTGTTTTTT CASSTRAVNEKLFF
16 TRBJ2-1 TRBV5-6 once TRBD2 TGTGCCAGCAGCCCACGACTAGCGGGACTTTACAATGAGCAGTTCTTC CASSPRLAGLYNEQFF
16 TRBJ2-7 TRBV4-1 - TRBD2 TGCGCCAGCAGCCAAGGGAGGGCTAGCGGGGCCGGGGAGCAGTACTTC CASSQGRASGAGEQYF
13 TRBJ2-7 TRBV7-3 once TRBD1 TGTGCCAGCAGCCTTGGACAGGAGTACGAGCAGTACTTC CASSLGQEYEQYF
13 TRBJ2-1 TRBV30 - - TGTGCCTGGAGTGATATGCTGGGGGGTGAGCAGTTCTTC CAWSDMLGGEQFF
15 TRBJ2-1 TRBV9 - - TGTGCCAGCAGTCATAGCGGAGGGGGGCCCAATGAGCAGTTCTTC CASSHSGGGPNEQFF
15 TRBJ1-1 TRBV25-1 - - TGTGCCAGCAGCCGCCCCGGAACGGCGAACACTGAAGCTTTCTTT CASSRPGTANTEAFF
14 TRBJ2-7 TRBV7-3 - - TGTGCCAGCAGCCCAGGGGGGCCCCCCTACGAGCAGTACTTC CASSPGGPPYEQYF
13 TRBJ2-3 TRBV29-1 once - TGCAGCGTTGGCCCTAGTAGCACAGATACGCAGTATTTT CSVGPSSTDTQYF